This paragraph covers one T cell receptor (beta chain) sequence. Patients at the Seattle site were enrolled during active infection and followed longitudinally. This record comes from a study of blood T cell repertoires in COVID-19. Across the study: PBMCs, B-cell-depleted T cells, or T cells were the source of the cDNA or gDNA that made up the material.

How the authors handled the data: Reference gene primer amplification in the assay estimated nucleated cell counts. Assay used: immunoSEQ multiplex PCR; TCRdb lists only in-frame clones, some missing. V, J and clone size are those of that table, while D and trimming were read from the DNA. The sample yields some 270,000 clones, 65% to 85% seen once. Trimming left V 0 bases short and J 0 bases short, with 6 bases between. The CDR3 length is 15 residues. In germline, CDR1 is MNHEY, CDR2 SVGAGI. The V and J genes are TRBV6-5 and TRBJ1-5, with no clear D. The sample comprised peripheral blood. The TCR originated in a person aged 70 to 79 with COVID-19, enrolled during active disease. CDR3 loop: CASSYSPGSNQPQHF. As DNA, the CDR3 is TGTGCCAGCAGTTACTCACCGGGTAGCAATCAGCCCCAGCATTTT.